The 23 T cell receptor beta chains presented below share a single source sample, sequenced in a study of long-term antiretroviral therapy in people with HIV (dated by TCRdb to 2022 to 2024). The immunoSEQ hsTCRB v3.0 assay was used at survey level resolution to sequence the TRB variable region. Imported from immuneACCESS, the table was reduced by TCRdb to in-frame sequences with V and J called. These copies leave out some clones; in studies compared against another copy, an unresolved V gene accounts for under half, and the cause of the remainder is not known. This sample holds 30,000 to 40,000 clones; roughly four fifths were observed only once. The ten largest clones take up less than 15% of the sample. The source material was unsorted PBMCs, sampled 0.3 years after starting antiretroviral therapy. The receptors were gathered from a man younger than 30 with HIV.

The genes are TRBV27 and TRBJ2-1, with D uncertain. Germline V gives CDR1 MNHEY, CDR2 SMNVEV (reference sequence). V was clipped by 5 bases and J by 9 bases, with 11 bases between them. CDR3 size: 12 residues. This CDR3 is CASSPQLGEQFF. The CDR3 DNA follows: TGTGCCAGCAGTCCCCAGCTGGGTGAGCAGTTCTTC.

The J gene is TRBJ2-3, the V gene TRBV4-1; no definite D call. Between the trimmed V and J ends, which lost 0 bases and 2 bases, there was a span of 6 bases. Germline lookup yields CDR1 MGHRA and CDR2 YSYEKL. The CDR3 is 14 amino acids. CDR3 nucleotides: TGCGCCAGCAGCCAAGATCAGGCCACAGATACGCAGTATTTT. It codes for CASSQDQATDTQYF.

This rearrangement joins TRBV2 to TRBJ1-2; D may be TRBD1 (5 bases). This CDR3 has 13 amino acids. The germline V gene has CDR1 SNHLY and CDR2 FYNNEI. V gave up 4 bases and J gave up 5 bases, with 11 bases separating them. The CDR3 DNA follows: TGTGCCAGCAGTGGACAGAGGGGATATGGCTACACCTTC. This encodes CASSGQRGYGYTF.

The chain uses TRBV30 and TRBJ2-7; 9 nucleotides match TRBD2. The CDR3 extends over 15 amino acids. V lost 4 bases and J lost 4; bases outside the gene matches: 11. The germline V gene has CDR1 GTSNPN and CDR2 SVGIG (reference sequence). CDR3 sequence (DNA): TGTGCCTGGACCGGGGGCCTAGCGGGGCGGTACGAGCAGTACTTC. This codes for CAWTGGLAGRYEQYF. Full variable domain (outside the CDR3, taken from reference TRBV30 and TRBJ2-7): SQTIHQWPATLVQPVGSPLSLECTVEGTSNPNLYWYRQAAGRGLQLLFYSVGIGQISSEVPQNLSASRPQDRQFILSSKKLLLSDSGFYLCAWTGGLAGRYEQYFGPGTRLTVT.

This chain links TRBV7-9 with TRBJ1-1; D uncertain. Deletions cut 6 bases from V and 4 bases from J, with 15 bases between. The CDR3 is made up of 14 amino acids. Germline assignment: CDR1 SEHNR and CDR2 FQNEAQ (reference sequence). The CDR3 is CASSLPLGSTEAFF. In DNA form, the CDR3 reads TGTGCCAGCAGTCTCCCTCTGGGGAGCACTGAAGCTTTCTTT.

V gene TRBV5-1 combines with J gene TRBJ1-1; TRBD1 aligns across 9 bases. The V gene's germline CDR1 is SGHRS and CDR2 YFSETQ. The CDR3 runs to 14 residues. J was trimmed by 5 bases and V by 5 bases; bases with no gene match: 7. This chain's CDR3 is CASSFGTGRTEAFF. DNA of the CDR3: TGCGCCAGCAGTTTCGGGACAGGGAGGACTGAAGCTTTCTTT.

This clone was detected a few times. The CDR3 DNA sequence: TGTGCCAGCAGTGGGGGATCAGGTCAGCCCCAGCATTTT. Translated, it gives CASSGGSGQPQHF. The chain joins TRBV27 to TRBJ1-5, with TRBD1 as a possible D gene (5 bases). The CDR3 extends over 13 amino acids. V was pared by 5 bases and J by 6 bases, with 11 bases between. CDR1 is MNHEY and CDR2 is SMNVEV in the germline V gene (reference sequence).

This chain joins TRBV4-3 and TRBJ1-2; 7 bases map to TRBD1. V trimming: 0 bases; J trimming: 5 bases; junction bases outside the gene matches: 3. The CDR3 runs to 14 residues. CDR1 and CDR2 (germline): LGHNA, YSLEER. This chain's CDR3 is CASSQDPRGYGYTF. In DNA form, the CDR3 reads TGCGCCAGCAGCCAAGATCCCAGGGGGTATGGCTACACCTTC.

The chain uses TRBV27 and TRBJ2-7; 11 bases match TRBD2. The CDR3 sequence is 14 residues long. Germline V gives CDR1 MNHEY, CDR2 SMNVEV (reference sequence). V lost 6 bases and J lost 7; bases outside the gene matches: 8. Here the CDR3 DNA reads TGTGCCAGCAGCCCTACTAGCGGGAGCTTTGAGCAGTACTTC. It specifies CASSPTSGSFEQYF.

The chain recombines TRBV11-3 with TRBJ1-1; the D gene is possibly TRBD1 (5 bases). Looked up from germline, CDR1 is SGHNT and CDR2 is YENEEA. This CDR3 contains 14 residues. The germline V and J ends were trimmed by 3 bases and 0 bases, with 8 bases remaining between them. The CDR3 here is CASSFTGMNTEAFF. The DNA of the CDR3 is TGTGCCAGCAGCTTTACAGGTATGAACACTGAAGCTTTCTTT.

In its sample, this clone was seen once. The chain combines TRBV5-6 with TRBJ1-1; no clear D gene. This CDR3 has 16 amino acids. In germline, CDR1 is SGHDT, CDR2 YYEEEE. V lost 0 bases and J lost 1, with 13 bases in between. In DNA form, the CDR3 reads TGTGCCAGCAGCTTGGGCCTGAGCAGGACGAACACTGAAGCTTTCTTT. The encoded protein is CASSLGLSRTNTEAFF.

The rearrangement uses TRBV28 and TRBJ2-5; the D gene is possibly TRBD2 (6 bases). V lost 4 bases and J lost 1, with 13 bases in between. The CDR3 sequence is 15 residues long. The germline CDR1 and CDR2 sequences are MDHEN and SYDVKM. CDR3 sequence reads: CASSSISGAQETQYF. CDR3 bases: TGTGCCAGCAGTTCGATCTCGGGAGCCCAAGAGACCCAGTACTTC.

The rearrangement joins TRBV7-2 to TRBJ1-5, with D unclear. The CDR3 spans 12 residues. Trimming cost V 5 bases and J 1 base, with 3 bases left between them. Germline loops: CDR1 SGHTA, CDR2 FQGNSA. CDR3 protein: CASSPSNQPQHF. As DNA, the CDR3 is TGTGCCAGCAGCCCGAGCAATCAGCCCCAGCATTTT.

This chain uses TRBV6-5 with TRBJ1-4; D gene unclear. CDR1 is MNHEY, CDR2 SVGAGI, per germline. V was trimmed by 5 bases and J by 7 bases, leaving 17 bases between them. The CDR3 length is 15 residues. The CDR3 DNA reads as TGTGCCAGCAGTCCCGGCCGGGGAATTGGTGAAAAACTGTTTTTT. Translated, it gives CASSPGRGIGEKLFF.

Here the CDR3 reads CASSLAFPGTSPQYF. DNA of the CDR3: TGTGCCAGCAGCTTAGCCTTCCCCGGGACTAGTCCCCAGTACTTC. The genes are TRBV7-8 and TRBJ2-7, with 8 bases fitting TRBD2. The CDR3 consists of 15 residues. V shed 0 bases, J shed 10 bases, and the junction held 11 bases outside the gene matches. The germline V gene encodes CDR1 SGHVS and CDR2 FQNEAQ.

CDR3 sequence reads: CASSLRATGVTDTQYF. CDR3 DNA: TGTGCCAGCAGTTTACGGGCGACAGGGGTGACAGATACGCAGTATTTT. This chain uses TRBV28 with TRBJ2-3; 8 bases are shared with TRBD1. The CDR3 contains 16 residues. V lost 2 bases, J lost 3 bases, and 7 bases stayed unmatched. Per the germline V gene, CDR1 is MDHEN and CDR2 is SYDVKM.

A few counts support this clone. V gene TRBV14 combines with J gene TRBJ1-2, with 9 positions matching TRBD1. Germline lookup yields CDR1 SGHDN and CDR2 FVKESK. V trimming: 3 bases; J trimming: 5 bases; junction bases outside the gene matches: 1. CDR3 size: 13 residues. In nucleotides, the CDR3 is TGTGCCAGCAGCCAGACAGGGGGTTATGGCTACACCTTC. As protein: CASSQTGGYGYTF.

A few counts support this clone. This chain joins TRBV7-9 and TRBJ2-1; no definite D call. Germline-derived CDR1 and CDR2 are SEHNR and FQNEAQ (reference sequence). The CDR3 length is 12 residues. Trimming stripped 3 bases from V and 10 bases from J, with 10 bases between. In nucleotides, the CDR3 is TGTGCCAGCAGCTTCGGCTCGACGGAGCAGTTCTTC. Protein: CASSFGSTEQFF.

The chain couples TRBV4-1 to TRBJ2-3, with 8 bases lining up with TRBD1. Trimming at V came to 5 bases and at J to 1 base, leaving 8 bases not matched to a gene. CDR3 length equals 16 residues. Germline V gives CDR1 MGHRA, CDR2 YSYEKL. The CDR3 nucleotides are TGCGCCAGCAGCTCGTTCCAGGGGGCAGGCACAGATACGCAGTATTTT. Its protein product is CASSSFQGAGTDTQYF.

V is TRBV7-2 and J is TRBJ1-1; no clear D gene. Trimming cost V 5 bases and J 1 base, with 8 bases left between them. Germline V gives CDR1 SGHTA, CDR2 FQGNSA. This CDR3 is built from 13 residues. The CDR3 protein is CASSQAENTEAFF. DNA for the CDR3: TGTGCCAGCAGCCAGGCGGAGAACACTGAAGCTTTCTTT.

The chain carries TRBV21-1 and TRBJ1-2; the DNA was not used to check the table's D call, TRBD1. TRBV21-1 is labeled a pseudogene. There are 12 residues in the CDR3. CDR3 nucleotide sequence: TGTGCCAGCAGCCCTCAGTGGTATGGCTACACCTTC. Translated: CASSPQWYGYTF.

The chain uses TRBV4-2 and TRBJ2-5, with 11 bases identical to TRBD1. V was clipped by 4 bases and J by 4 bases; unmatched bases: 11. Germline lookup yields CDR1 LGHNA and CDR2 YNFKEQ. This CDR3 is built from 17 residues. The CDR3 sequence is CASSPRTGGEVGETQYF. The CDR3 coding sequence is TGTGCCAGCAGCCCCCGGACAGGGGGCGAGGTGGGAGAGACCCAGTACTTC.

The genes are TRBV6-5 and TRBJ2-3, with D possibly TRBD1 on 5 matching bases. The ends were cut back, 6 bases at V and 0 bases at J, with 7 bases in the middle. This CDR3 comprises 13 residues. The germline V gene has CDR1 MNHEY and CDR2 SVGAGI. CDR3 DNA sequence: TGTGCCAGCAGGGGGCTGAGCACAGATACGCAGTATTTT. Translation: CASRGLSTDTQYF.